This T cell receptor beta chain was identified in a study of cytomegalovirus exposure and HLA in healthy donors. Findings and caveats of the study: Prior analysis indicated that the majority of TCR beta V segments exhibited productivity approximately 87% or approximately 30% of the time.

Concerning this clone: Its antigen is not known.

PCR involved 60 Vbeta and 13 Jbeta primers. Sequencing used immunoSEQ multiplex PCR; TCRdb keeps in-frame clones, though not all of them. The sample has 110,000 to 150,000 clones; 76% are singletons. V was pared by 0 bases and J by 6 bases, with 14 bases between. Germline lookup yields CDR1 MGHRA and CDR2 YSYEKL. The CDR3 covers 16 residues. The sequenced sample consisted of PBMCs. The origin of this receptor is a man between 18 and 29 years old in good health and CMV-seronegative. The gene calls are TRBV4-1 and TRBJ1-4, with D possibly matching TRBD1 (5 bases). The CDR3 reads CASSQEWGGIDEKLFF. DNA for the CDR3: TGCGCCAGCAGCCAAGAGTGGGGGGGTATCGATGAAAAACTGTTTTTT.